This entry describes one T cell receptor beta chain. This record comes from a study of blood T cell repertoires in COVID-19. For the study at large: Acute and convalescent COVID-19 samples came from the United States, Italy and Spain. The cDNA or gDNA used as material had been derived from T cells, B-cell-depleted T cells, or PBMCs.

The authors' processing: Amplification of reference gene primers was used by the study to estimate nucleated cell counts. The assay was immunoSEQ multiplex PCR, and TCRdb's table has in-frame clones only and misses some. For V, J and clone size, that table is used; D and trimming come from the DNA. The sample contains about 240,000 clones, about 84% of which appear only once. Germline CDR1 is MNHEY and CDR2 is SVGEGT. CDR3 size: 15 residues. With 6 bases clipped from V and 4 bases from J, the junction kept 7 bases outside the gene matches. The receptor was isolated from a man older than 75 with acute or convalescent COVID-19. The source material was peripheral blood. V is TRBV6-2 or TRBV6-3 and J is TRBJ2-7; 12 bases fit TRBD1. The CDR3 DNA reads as TGTGCCAGCAGCCCCGGGACAGGGGGCGAGTACGAGCAGTACTTC. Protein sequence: CASSPGTGGEYEQYF.